This T cell receptor (beta chain) appears in the sequencing data of a study of CD8+ T cells in alopecia areata. At the level of the study: Skin-grafted approximately 6-10-week-old female C3H/HeJ mice received tissue from roughly 6-13-month-old C3H/HeJ donors with spontaneous alopecia.

Overall study findings and caveats: Higher clonality was seen in lesional scalp than in normal scalp, especially in alopecia totalis/universalis.

Germline V lookup: CDR1 FNHDT, CDR2 SITEND (reference sequence). The CDR3 contains 17 residues. V gave up 5 bases and J gave up 0 bases; unmatched junction bases: 6. Markers used for sorting pooled cutaneous lymph node cells were CD4, CD8alpha, NKG2D, NKG2ACE and others. This clone was counted between two and nine times. The antigen remains unidentified. Any gene name here is a mouse gene name. The CDR3 extends 4 residues past the end of the read, so its final part is completed from the germline J gene. Investigators isolated RNA and reverse transcribed it into cDNA to act as the sequencing template. The table came from immunoSEQ multiplex PCR; TCRdb's copy has only in-frame clones and leaves some out. Listed here are about 270,000 clones without any singletons, the top ten holding more than 0.95%.

This clonotype was sampled from a C3H/HeJ mouse with alopecia areata. The MHC haplotype of the strain is H2-k. The specimen was CD4+ T cells sorted from a lymph node. The chain recombines TRBV19 with TRBJ2-2, with 11 bases fitting TRBD2. The CDR3 DNA, read in part, is TGTGCCAGCAGAAGCCGACTGGGGGGGTCAAACACCGGG. Its protein is CASRSRLGGSNTG. The whole CDR3 region reads CASRSRLGGSNTGQLYF.